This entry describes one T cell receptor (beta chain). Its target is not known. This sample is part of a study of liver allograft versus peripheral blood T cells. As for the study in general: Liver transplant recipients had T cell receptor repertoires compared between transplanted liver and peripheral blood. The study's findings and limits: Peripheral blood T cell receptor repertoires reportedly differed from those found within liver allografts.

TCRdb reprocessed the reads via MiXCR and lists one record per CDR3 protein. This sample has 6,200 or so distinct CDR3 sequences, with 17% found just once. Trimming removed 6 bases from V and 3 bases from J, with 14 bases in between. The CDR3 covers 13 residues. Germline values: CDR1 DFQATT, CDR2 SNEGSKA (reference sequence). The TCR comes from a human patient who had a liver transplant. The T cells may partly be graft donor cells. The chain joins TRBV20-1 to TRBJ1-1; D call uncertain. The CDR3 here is CSAPEGAYTEAFF. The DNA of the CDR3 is TGCAGTGCCCCTGAGGGAGCATACACTGAAGCTTTCTTT.